One and the same sample provided the 14 T cell receptor beta chains below, sequenced in a study of blood T cell repertoires in COVID-19 (dated by TCRdb to 2020 to 2021). To prepare the library, the immunoSEQ multiplex PCR assay was applied. The clones in this table, taken by TCRdb from immuneACCESS, are in-frame only. Not every clone is retained; where verified, under half of the shortfall comes from an unresolved V gene, and the cause of the rest is unknown. The sample includes about 270,000 clones, with 75% to 90% observed a single time. The ten largest clones add up to roughly 4.3% of the sample. Sequenced input: PBMCs or T cells enriched from blood (not recorded which). The receptor set was obtained from a woman between 25 and 40 years old with acute COVID-19.

V gene TRBV28 combines with J gene TRBJ2-3, with 9 bases identical to TRBD2. CDR3 length equals 16 residues. CDR1 is MDHEN and CDR2 is SYDVKM in the germline V gene. The trim removed 6 bases at V and 2 bases at J, leaving 9 bases unmatched. CDR3 protein: CASSGSGGRDTDTQYF. For the CDR3, the DNA is TGTGCCAGCAGCGGATCCGGCGGGAGGGACACAGATACGCAGTATTTT. Full variable domain (remainder filled in from reference TRBV28 and TRBJ2-3): DVKVTQSSRYLVKRTGEKVFLECVQDMDHENMFWYRQDPGLGLRLIYFSYDVKMKEKGDIPEGYSVSREKKERFSLILESASTNQTSMYLCASSGSGGRDTDTQYFGPGTRLTVL.

The V and J genes are TRBV28 and TRBJ2-2; D gene uncertain. Trimming shortened V by 8 bases and J by 7 bases, and 17 bases separated the two germline ends. The CDR3 sequence is 14 residues long. In germline, CDR1 is MDHEN, CDR2 SYDVKM. The CDR3 coding sequence is TGTGCCAGCGAAGAATTGCATTCAGGCGGGGAGCTGTTTTTT. Its protein product is CASEELHSGGELFF.

The V and J genes are TRBV28 and TRBJ1-4, with D tentatively TRBD1 (5 bases). Germline CDR1 is MDHEN and CDR2 is SYDVKM. The CDR3 consists of 17 residues. Trimming took 5 bases from V and 3 from J, leaving 19 bases between them. CDR3 loop: CASSGETGFPPNEKLFF. The CDR3 DNA reads TGTGCCAGCAGTGGGGAAACAGGATTTCCACCTAATGAAAAACTGTTTTTT.

The chain has TRBV21-1 and TRBJ2-3; TRBD1 was called by the table and not checked on the DNA. TRBV21-1 is reported as a pseudogene. This CDR3 spans 17 amino acids. CDR3 sequence (DNA): TGTGCCAGCAGGGGCCAGGATACCTCAACTAGCACAGATACGCAGTATTTT. As protein: CASRGQDTSTSTDTQYF.

The chain joins TRBV18 to TRBJ1-2; TRBD1 might be the D (5 bases). This CDR3 is 17 amino acids long. The germline CDR1 and CDR2 sequences are KGHSH and LQKENI. V was pared by 2 bases and J by 3 bases, with 19 bases between. For the CDR3, the DNA is TGTGCCAGCTCACCAGCGCCAAAGGGGCCTGGGGACTATGGCTACACCTTC. It specifies CASSPAPKGPGDYGYTF.

This clone has a single count. The rearrangement links TRBV29-1 to TRBJ2-1; D may be TRBD2 (6 bases). Deletions cut 8 bases from V and 4 bases from J, with 18 bases between. This CDR3 is 14 amino acids long. The germline gives CDR1 SQVTM, CDR2 ANQGSEA. CDR3: CSSPSEGTYNEQFF. DNA of the CDR3: TGCAGCTCCCCATCGGAGGGAACTTACAATGAGCAGTTCTTC.

The gene calls are TRBV5-1 and TRBJ2-3; 8 bases match TRBD1. With 4 bases clipped from V and 5 bases from J, the junction kept 18 bases outside the gene matches. Germline lookup yields CDR1 SGHRS and CDR2 YFSETQ. This CDR3 is 18 amino acids long. CDR3 in amino acids: CASSLLGGGQGSEDTQYF. In DNA, the CDR3 is TGCGCCAGCAGCCTGCTAGGAGGAGGACAGGGATCGGAAGATACGCAGTATTTT.

CDR3 protein: CASSPFEGTYEQYF. The CDR3 bases are TGTGCCAGCAGCCCTTTCGAGGGCACCTACGAGCAGTACTTC. The V call is TRBV3-1 (or the pseudogene TRBV3-2), the J call TRBJ2-7, with D perhaps matching TRBD2 (5 bases). Germline CDR1 and CDR2: LGHDT and YNNKEL (reference sequence). Trimming removed 4 bases from V and 2 bases from J, with 12 bases in between. This CDR3 is built from 14 residues.

The rearrangement links TRBV5-1 to TRBJ2-7; possibly TRBD1 for D (5 bases). Trimming stripped 1 base from V and 5 bases from J, with 16 bases between. Germline V lookup: CDR1 SGHRS, CDR2 YFSETQ. This CDR3 has 15 residues. As DNA, the CDR3 is TGCGCCAGCAGCTTGTCTTCAGGGCCTCCTAACGAGCAGTACTTC. Translation: CASSLSSGPPNEQYF.

The chain is built from TRBV10-3 and TRBJ2-5; TRBD2 aligns across 7 bases. V shed 2 bases and J 5 bases; nucleotides not matched to a gene: 17. The CDR3 sequence is 18 residues long. Looked up from germline, CDR1 is ENHRY and CDR2 is SYGVKD. CDR3 DNA sequence: TGTGCCATCAGTGAGCCCGGGGCCCGTGGGAGGGTCGGGGAGACCCAGTACTTC. As protein: CAISEPGARGRVGETQYF.

This clone has a count of ten or more. The chain has TRBV4-3 and TRBJ2-7, with a possible D match to TRBD2 (5 bases). From germline, CDR1 is LGHNA and CDR2 YSLEER. The CDR3 consists of 14 residues. The ends were cut back, 0 bases at V and 6 bases at J, with 12 bases in the middle. CDR3 DNA sequence: TGCGCCAGCAGCCAAGATCTTGAGAGGGCCGAGCAGTACTTC. Amino acids: CASSQDLERAEQYF.

The V call is TRBV10-1, the J call TRBJ2-7; 8 bases map to TRBD1. The CDR3 contains 16 residues. V shed 4 bases and J 6 bases; nucleotides not matched to a gene: 14. Per the germline V gene, CDR1 is WNHNN and CDR2 is SYGVQD (reference sequence). The CDR3 region has the DNA TGCGCCAGCAGTGGCCGGGACAGGACGACTCCCCTCGAGCAGTACTTC. Translated: CASSGRDRTTPLEQYF.

The chain has TRBV13 and TRBJ1-1; D is possibly TRBD1 (5 bases). The V end was cut by 6 bases, the J end by 5 bases, with 16 bases between. The germline gives CDR1 PRHDT, CDR2 FYEKMQ (reference sequence). The CDR3 contains 14 residues. This CDR3 is CASRPAGGETEAFF. CDR3 coding DNA: TGTGCCAGCAGACCCGCTGGGGGGGAAACTGAAGCTTTCTTT.

V is TRBV29-1 and J is TRBJ2-3, with D perhaps matching TRBD1 (5 bases). V was shortened by 1 base and J by 4 bases, with 15 bases between the two germline ends. CDR3 length: 15 residues. Germline V lookup: CDR1 SQVTM, CDR2 ANQGSEA. The CDR3 nucleotides read TGCAGCGTTGAAGGTCATCAAGGGGCACCAGATACGCAGTATTTT. This translates into CSVEGHQGAPDTQYF.